The rows below give T cell receptor beta chains drawn from one sample of a study of blood T cell repertoires in COVID-19. Clones were sequenced by immunoSEQ multiplex PCR, and TCRdb holds only the in-frame ones, with some missing. Of some 130,000 clones listed, around 80% are singletons. The sample was PBMCs or T cells enriched from blood (not recorded which). The receptors stem from a woman in her forties or fifties who had recovered from COVID-19. Each CDR3 is given with its conserved first and last residue. A D gene is named only where the DNA matches it firmly. Where a row states a size, it is once, few, many or the class of an expanded clone; other rows omit it.

TRBV29-1	few	TRBJ2-2	NA	TGCAGCGTTGGTAGCACCGGGGAGCTGTTTTTT	CSVGSTGELFF
TRBV3-1/TRBV3-2	NA	TRBJ1-1	TRBD1	TGTGCCAGCTCTATTACAGGGGGCGTTGACACTGAAGCTTTCTTT	CASSITGGVDTEAFF
TRBV30	once	TRBJ1-5	NA	TGTGCCTGGAGTGTAAGCGTGGAGGTTGGGGGGGCTAGCAATCAGCCCCAGCATTTT	CAWSVSVEVGGASNQPQHF
TRBV6-5	NA	TRBJ1-3	NA	TGTGCCAGCAGTTACGACAACTCTGGAAACACCATATATTTT	CASSYDNSGNTIYF
TRBV9	NA	TRBJ1-4	TRBD1	TGTGCCAGCAGCGTCGGACAGGGGAGGGAAAAACTGTTTTTT	CASSVGQGREKLFF
TRBV28	NA	TRBJ1-6	NA	TGTGCCAGCAAAGAGGCTAATTCACCCCTCCACTTT	CASKEANSPLHF
TRBV3-1/TRBV3-2	NA	TRBJ2-2	TRBD2	TGTGCCAGCAGCCAATATCTAGCGGGGGCCGGGGAGCTGTTTTTT	CASSQYLAGAGELFF
TRBV19	NA	TRBJ1-1	NA	TGTGCCAGTAGCTTGGGGCAGAACACTGAAGCTTTCTTT	CASSLGQNTEAFF
TRBV12-3/TRBV12-4	few	TRBJ1-5	NA	TGTGCCAGCAGGAGGAGCCGGAATCAGCCCCAGCATTTT	CASRRSRNQPQHF
TRBV19	NA	TRBJ1-2	TRBD1	TGTGCCAGTAGAAGTACAGGGGAAGATGGCTACACCTTC	CASRSTGEDGYTF
TRBV27	NA	TRBJ2-7	NA	TGTGCCAGCAGCGGGTGGGTAAGAGATCTATACGAGCAGTACTTC	CASSGWVRDLYEQYF
TRBV5-4	NA	TRBJ2-1	TRBD2	TGTGCCAGCAGCTTGATGCAGCGGGGGTCTGTCAACAATGAGCAGTTCTTC	CASSLMQRGSVNNEQFF
TRBV15	NA	TRBJ1-6	NA	TGTGCCACCAGCAGTTCGACATTCCGCAAGAATTCACCCCTCCACTTT	CATSSSTFRKNSPLHF
TRBV25-1	NA	TRBJ1-2	NA	TGTGCCAGCAGTGAAGTCGCTAACTATGGCTACACCTTC	CASSEVANYGYTF
TRBV18	NA	TRBJ2-3	TRBD2	TGTGCCAGCTCACCGGGAAGCGGGGGGGGCACAGATACGCAGTATTTT	CASSPGSGGGTDTQYF
TRBV4-1	NA	TRBJ2-5	TRBD2	TGCGCCAGCAGCCAATCTAGCGGGGGACCGCAAGAGACCCAGTACTTC	CASSQSSGGPQETQYF
TRBV2	NA	TRBJ1-1	NA	TGTGCCAGTGCAGTGCTTGGGGGCAGTACTGAAGCTTTCTTT	CASAVLGGSTEAFF
TRBV12-3/TRBV12-4	NA	TRBJ2-3	TRBD2	TGTGCCAGCAGACGCGGACTAGCCGATACGCAGTATTTT	CASRRGLADTQYF
TRBV3-1/TRBV3-2	NA	TRBJ2-1	NA	TGTGCCAGCAGCTACGAGGTGAACAATGAGCAGTTCTTC	CASSYEVNNEQFF
TRBV19	NA	TRBJ1-1	TRBD1	TGTGCCAGTAGAGACAGGGGGTTAGCTTTCTTT	CASRDRGLAFF
TRBV5-1	few	TRBJ1-1	TRBD1	TGCGCCAGCAGCTCCGGGACAGGAAGGAACACTGAAGCTTTCTTT	CASSSGTGRNTEAFF
TRBV7-8	once	TRBJ1-6	NA	TGTGCCAGCAGTTCCCGGGGTCTCGGACTTAATAATTCACCCCTCCACTTT	CASSSRGLGLNNSPLHF
TRBV5-6	NA	TRBJ2-7	TRBD1	TGTGCCAGCAGCCGGGACAGGGCTTACGAGCAGTACTTC	CASSRDRAYEQYF
TRBV11-3	NA	TRBJ1-1	NA	TGTGCCAGCAGCCCTAGGGGCGGGGCTGACACTGAAGCTTTCTTT	CASSPRGGADTEAFF
TRBV7-9	once	TRBJ2-2	TRBD1	TGTGCCAGCAGACAGGGGGCACGGGAGGACACCGGGGAGCTGTTTTTT	CASRQGAREDTGELFF
TRBV5-1	NA	TRBJ1-6	NA	TGCGCCAGCAGCTTGGAAGACAGCTATAATTCACCCCTCCACTTT	CASSLEDSYNSPLHF
TRBV18	NA	TRBJ2-3	NA	TGTGCCAGCTCACCATTGGGAGGCCCTACAGATACGCAGTATTTT	CASSPLGGPTDTQYF
TRBV11-2	NA	TRBJ2-2	NA	TGTGCCAGCAGCTTAGTTGGAGGCCCCGGGGAGCTGTTTTTT	CASSLVGGPGELFF
TRBV9	NA	TRBJ2-1	NA	TGTGCCAGCAGCGTAGTGGGCAGGGGGGTCTACAATGAGCAGTTCTTC	CASSVVGRGVYNEQFF
TRBV11-2	once	TRBJ2-5	NA	TGTGCCAGCAGCCGAGGGGAGACCCAGTACTTC	CASSRGETQYF
TRBV7-2	NA	TRBJ1-5	TRBD1	TGTGCCAGCAGCTTAACAGGGGGAGGACAGCCCCAGCATTTT	CASSLTGGGQPQHF
TRBV7-8	NA	TRBJ1-1	NA	TGTGCCAGCAGCGTGGACAGAGCTGAAGCTTTCTTT	CASSVDRAEAFF
TRBV5-1	NA	TRBJ1-2	TRBD1	TGCGCCAGCAGCTGGACCGGGACAGAGACACTTCATGGCTACACCTTC	CASSWTGTETLHGYTF
TRBV28	NA	TRBJ1-2	NA	TGTGCCAGCAGCCCTACGCTTTTCGGACAGTACTATAACTATGGCTACACCTTC	CASSPTLFGQYYNYGYTF
TRBV14	NA	TRBJ1-1	NA	TGTGCCAGCAGCCTTGTAGGGGGCACTGAAGCTTTCTTT	CASSLVGGTEAFF
TRBV27	NA	TRBJ2-2	NA	TGTGCCAGCAGTCCCCGGGACACAGTCCTTCGGGAGCTGTTTTTT	CASSPRDTVLRELFF
TRBV28	once	TRBJ1-4	NA	TGTGCCAGCAGTTTACCAGGAAGTAATGAAAAACTGTTTTTT	CASSLPGSNEKLFF
TRBV6-1	NA	TRBJ1-2	TRBD1	TGTGCCAGCAGTGAAGCAGGTGGGACAGGGTTCTATGGCTACACCTTC	CASSEAGGTGFYGYTF
TRBV19	few	TRBJ1-5	NA	TGTGCCAGTAGTACAACGAGCGATCAGCCCCAGCATTTT	CASSTTSDQPQHF
TRBV6-5	NA	TRBJ1-1	TRBD1	TGTGCCAGCAGTCTAGACCCAGGGGGAGGTACTGAAGCTTTCTTT	CASSLDPGGGTEAFF
TRBV5-1	few	TRBJ1-4	NA	TGCGCCAGCAGCTTGGGAGGTGGCGATGAAAAACTGTTTTTT	CASSLGGGDEKLFF
TRBV19	NA	TRBJ2-1	TRBD2	TGTGCCAGTAGTATCCAGCGGGGCTCTTACAATGAGCAGTTCTTC	CASSIQRGSYNEQFF
TRBV2	NA	TRBJ1-1	NA	TGTGCCAGCAGTGATGGGCCTGCAGTGAACACTGAAGCTTTCTTT	CASSDGPAVNTEAFF
TRBV19	NA	TRBJ2-2	NA	TGTGCCAGTAGTGCAGGGGCCCTCGCGAACACCGGGGAGCTGTTTTTT	CASSAGALANTGELFF
TRBV2	NA	TRBJ1-2	NA	TGTGCCAGCAGTGAAACGGGATTAGTAGGCTACACCTTC	CASSETGLVGYTF